This note documents a single T cell receptor beta chain sequence. Its antigen is unidentified. This CDR3 comprises 13 residues. Germline CDR1 DFQATT, CDR2 SNEGSKA (reference sequence). V was cut by 6 bases and J by 1 base, with 12 bases left in between. The source of the sample is a study of CD8 T cells in Susac syndrome. Broader study findings: The study admitted that it had a relatively small number of individuals in its TCR sequencing and HLA analysis.

An input of about 0.5 to 1 ug of RNA was subjected to reverse transcription using random hexamers. The amplification used immunoSEQ multiplex PCR on TCR beta CDR3; it spanned 54 Vbeta and 13 Jbeta. TCRdb redid the calling of the immunoSEQ multiplex PCR reads with MiXCR, one entry per CDR3 protein. Of 150,000 or so distinct CDR3 sequences in the sample, roughly 93% are singletons; the top ten hold just over 0.13%. Sequencing targeted TCR beta in blood CD8+ and CD4+ T cells. Sequences were obtained from CD4+ T cells from PBMCs. V and J are TRBV20-1 and TRBJ1-2, with D unclear. The sequence was obtained from a human donor in good health. The CDR3 coding sequence is TGCAGTGCCAGGCAGGAGCTTAACTATGGCTACACCTTC. Encoded protein: CSARQELNYGYTF.